The rows below give T cell receptor beta chains drawn from one sample of a study of shared clonotypes between healthy human individuals. The repertoire was sequenced with immunoSEQ multiplex PCR; TCRdb's copy has only in-frame clones and lacks some. The sample has roughly 2.2 million clones, just under 95% seen once. The sequencing input was naive CD4+ T cells from PBMCs. The receptors originated from a young man in good health. Some clones in this sample may be carry-over from other donors' samples. Both conserved end residues are part of each CDR3. The D gene is left open where the match is weak. A clone size is listed for some rows: how often the clone was seen (once, few, many), or a class if it is expanded.

TRBV18	TRBD1	-	TRBJ1-3	16	TGTGCCAGCTCACTCGACAGGGGGCAAACTGGAAACACCATATATTTT	CASSLDRGQTGNTIYF
TRBV10-3	TRBD2	-	TRBJ2-3	16	TGTGCCATCAGTGATTTGGGGACTAGATCGCCAGATACGCAGTATTTT	CAISDLGTRSPDTQYF
TRBV11-3	TRBD1	-	TRBJ2-2	18	TGTGCCAGCAGCTACAGTGACAGGGGGCGAGCAAACACCGGGGAGCTGTTTTTT	CASSYSDRGRANTGELFF
TRBV28	TRBD2	-	TRBJ2-7	15	TGTGCCAGCAGGCTGCCCGGGGGGAGCTCCTACGAGCAGTACTTC	CASRLPGGSSYEQYF
TRBV5-6	TRBD1	-	TRBJ1-2	14	TGTGCCAGCAGCTTGAGGGACAGGAACTATGGCTACACCTTC	CASSLRDRNYGYTF
TRBV6-1	TRBD1	-	TRBJ1-2	16	TGTGCCAGCAGTGTAACCACCGTGGACAGGGTGGAAGGCTACACCTTC	CASSVTTVDRVEGYTF
TRBV2	-	-	TRBJ1-1	13	TGTGCCAGCAGTCTAACATTGAACACTGAAGCTTTCTTT	CASSLTLNTEAFF
TRBV2	TRBD1	-	TRBJ1-5	15	TGTGCCAGCAGTGAAGGGGGACAGGGCAATCAGCCCCAGCATTTT	CASSEGGQGNQPQHF
TRBV9	-	-	TRBJ2-1	15	TGTGCCAGCAGCGTAGGCGGAACCTCCTACAATGAGCAGTTCTTC	CASSVGGTSYNEQFF
TRBV10-1	TRBD2	-	TRBJ2-7	14	TGCGCCAGCAGTCGAGCGGGAGCAATTTACGAGCAGTACTTC	CASSRAGAIYEQYF
TRBV5-4	-	-	TRBJ2-5	16	TGTGCCAGCAGCTTCCCCGGAGGGGGCGAAAGAGAGACCCAGTACTTC	CASSFPGGGERETQYF
TRBV10-3	TRBD1	-	TRBJ2-2	14	TGTGCCATCAGCGGGACAGGGGCGGTCGGGGAGCTGTTTTTT	CAISGTGAVGELFF
TRBV11-3	-	-	TRBJ2-2	15	TGTGCCAGCAGCCTAGAGTCCTCGAACACCGGGGAGCTGTTTTTT	CASSLESSNTGELFF
TRBV23-1	TRBD2	-	TRBJ2-7	14	TGCGCCAGCAGTCAACCACGGGGGGAGAACGAGCAGTACTTC	CASSQPRGENEQYF
TRBV28	TRBD1	few	TRBJ2-7	15	TGTGCCAGCAGTTCTCCGGGACAGGGGTCCTACGAGCAGTACTTC	CASSSPGQGSYEQYF
TRBV4-3	-	-	TRBJ1-6	15	TGCGCCAGCAGCCAAGATACGTGGAGGGCTCGGCTCCTCCACTTT	CASSQDTWRARLLHF
TRBV7-9	-	few	TRBJ1-1	13	TGTGCCAGCAGCCCACGAGGGGAGACTGAAGCTTTCTTT	CASSPRGETEAFF
TRBV4-2	TRBD1	-	TRBJ1-6	18	TGTGCCAGCAGCCAAGACGGAGGAGGGGACAGGGTTAATTCACCCCTCCACTTT	CASSQDGGGDRVNSPLHF
TRBV5-1	TRBD1	-	TRBJ2-7	14	TGCGCCAGCAGCTCCGGGACAGGGGGTGCGGAGCAGTACTTC	CASSSGTGGAEQYF
TRBV10-1	TRBD1	-	TRBJ2-7	14	TGCGCCAGCAGTTCGGACAGGAGACCTAACGAGCAGTACTTC	CASSSDRRPNEQYF
TRBV4-2	TRBD2	-	TRBJ2-3	16	TGTGCCAGCAGCCACCCCCTAGCGGGGGGCACAGATACGCAGTATTTT	CASSHPLAGGTDTQYF
TRBV11-2	-	-	TRBJ2-2	15	TGTGCCAGCAGCTTGTTGAATGCGAACACCGGGGAGCTGTTTTTT	CASSLLNANTGELFF
TRBV7-3	-	-	TRBJ2-2	15	TGTGCCAGCAGCTTTGGGGGGCGCCGCGGCGGGGAGCTGTTTTTT	CASSFGGRRGGELFF
TRBV5-1	TRBD2	once	TRBJ2-1	16	TGCGCCAGCAGCGTCGGACTAGCAGGCATATACAATGAGCAGTTCTTC	CASSVGLAGIYNEQFF
TRBV28	TRBD1	-	TRBJ2-7	14	TGTGCCAGCAGTACACAGGGGGCCCCCTCCGAGCAGTACTTC	CASSTQGAPSEQYF
TRBV30	TRBD1	few	TRBJ1-1	13	TGTGCCTGGACCGAACAGGGGCCCACTGAAGCTTTCTTT	CAWTEQGPTEAFF
TRBV5-1	-	few	TRBJ1-1	13	TGCGCCAGCAGTTCCCAAGGGGATACTGAAGCTTTCTTT	CASSSQGDTEAFF
TRBV21-1	-	-	TRBJ2-7	18	TGTGCCAGCAGCAAGACATCAGCGGGAGCGACCCCCTCCTACGAGCAGTACTTC	CASSKTSAGATPSYEQYF
TRBV6-5	-	-	TRBJ2-4	13	TGTGCCAGCTCGTGGCGGCAGGAAAACATTCAGTACTTC	CASSWRQENIQYF
TRBV4-1	TRBD2	-	TRBJ2-1	16	TGCGCCAGCAGCCAGGTTAGCGGGAGGGTCCTAACGGAGCAGTTCTTC	CASSQVSGRVLTEQFF
TRBV6-5	-	once	TRBJ1-2	16	TGTGCCAGCAGTTACTTTCCCCACAGGGCCGGCTATGGCTACACCTTC	CASSYFPHRAGYGYTF
TRBV11-2	-	-	TRBJ1-3	13	TGTGCCAGCAGCCAGTCCTCTGGAAACACCATATATTTT	CASSQSSGNTIYF
TRBV5-5	-	-	TRBJ1-4	15	TGTGCCAGCCTGAGGACGGCGGGCTATAATGAAAAACTGTTTTTT	CASLRTAGYNEKLFF
TRBV5-4	TRBD1	-	TRBJ1-2	15	TGTGCCAGCAGCCCCGACCCGCTGACAGGGAATGGCTACACCTTC	CASSPDPLTGNGYTF
TRBV4-2	-	-	TRBJ2-3	17	TGTGCCAGCAGCCACCCAGACGGTGGGGGCGGCACAGATACGCAGTATTTT	CASSHPDGGGGTDTQYF
TRBV28	TRBD1	-	TRBJ1-4	13	TGTGCCAGCAGAGGACAGGTTAATGAAAAACTGTTTTTT	CASRGQVNEKLFF
TRBV9	TRBD2	-	TRBJ2-1	15	TGTGCCAGCAGCGTAGGGGGGACTAGCAGCAATGAGCAGTTCTTC	CASSVGGTSSNEQFF
TRBV9	TRBD1	-	TRBJ2-5	15	TGTGCCAGCAGCCTGGGGACAGGGGGCGGTGAGACCCAGTACTTC	CASSLGTGGGETQYF
TRBV5-5	-	once	TRBJ2-5	14	TGTGCCAGCAGCTCTTCGCAAGCATGGGAGACCCAGTACTTC	CASSSSQAWETQYF
TRBV28	TRBD2	-	TRBJ2-7	15	TGTGCCAGCAGCCGGACTAGCGGGAGTGTATACGAGCAGTACTTC	CASSRTSGSVYEQYF
TRBV28	TRBD1	once	TRBJ1-5	12	TGTGCCAGCGAGGGGGACAGAAGGGCCCAGCATTTT	CASEGDRRAQHF
TRBV28	TRBD1	once	TRBJ1-5	17	TGTGCCAGCAGCCTGTTAACAGGGGTGAGCAGCAATCAGCCCCAGCATTTT	CASSLLTGVSSNQPQHF
TRBV7-3	-	-	TRBJ2-1	13	TGTGCCAGCAGCCAAAACAGGGTCGGTGAGCAGTTCTTC	CASSQNRVGEQFF
TRBV5-1	-	-	TRBJ2-3	14	TGCGCCAGCAGCTTGTCATTTAGCACAGATACGCAGTATTTT	CASSLSFSTDTQYF
TRBV15	-	-	TRBJ2-7	15	TGTGCCACCAGCAGAGGAAATAGCGGATTCTACGAGCAGTACTTC	CATSRGNSGFYEQYF
TRBV28	-	-	TRBJ2-4	13	TGTGCCAGCAGTCTCCCTGCCGGCCACATTCAGTACTTC	CASSLPAGHIQYF